The clone carrying this T cell receptor beta chain was detected many times. Its antigen is undetermined. The data were taken from a study of CD8 T cells in ankylosing spondylitis. Trimming removed 2 bases from V and 2 bases from J; junction bases left unmatched: 6. The length of the CDR3 is 15 residues. Germline V gives CDR1 DFQATT, CDR2 SNEGSKA (reference sequence). Findings and caveats of the study: Ankylosing spondylitis blood appeared to be characterized by a TCR beta motif of 8 or 9 highly homologous variants.

Library preparation for TCR beta used quantitative 5'-RACE with molecular barcodes. TCRdb independently ran MiXCR on the 5' RACE reads; one entry per CDR3 protein. Altogether 150,000 to 200,000 distinct CDR3 sequences are present, approximately 32% being singletons, with the ten largest covering about 6%. Sequences were obtained from synovial fluid, either unsorted or a sorted T cell fraction (not recorded which). The source of this sequence is a male donor with ankylosing spondylitis. The chain couples TRBV20-1 to TRBJ1-5; 7 nucleotides align to TRBD1. The CDR3 spells CSARPTGAGNQPQHF. The CDR3 region has the DNA TGCAGTGCTAGACCAACAGGGGCGGGCAATCAGCCCCAGCATTTT.